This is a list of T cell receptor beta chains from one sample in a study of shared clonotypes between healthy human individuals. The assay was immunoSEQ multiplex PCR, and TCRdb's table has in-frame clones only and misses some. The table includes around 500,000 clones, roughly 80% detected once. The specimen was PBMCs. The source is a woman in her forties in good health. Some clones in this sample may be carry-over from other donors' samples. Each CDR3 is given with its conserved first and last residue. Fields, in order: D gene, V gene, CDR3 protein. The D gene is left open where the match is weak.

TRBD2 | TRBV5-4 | CASSGGLAGLYEQYF
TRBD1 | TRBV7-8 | CASSLTGTGPHEQYF
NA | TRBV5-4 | CASSLGASTVYGYTF
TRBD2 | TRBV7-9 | CASSRSEREGGRDNEQFF
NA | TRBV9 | CASSPQGLELDTQYF
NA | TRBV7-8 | CASSFSLVQGWQPQHF
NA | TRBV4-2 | CASSQEEGGPTEAFF
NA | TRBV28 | CASSLPGRGKQYF
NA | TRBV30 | CAWSRQNTGELFF
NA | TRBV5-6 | CASSLGTQLYGYTF
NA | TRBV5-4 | CASSLRLGGANYGYTF
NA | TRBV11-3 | CASSREYNEQFF
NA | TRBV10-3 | CAISPGHSGAEAFF
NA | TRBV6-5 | CASRDGPGTEAFF
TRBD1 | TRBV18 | CASSPDRGSFYNEQFF
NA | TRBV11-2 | CASSLDRLASEQYF
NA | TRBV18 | CASSPGTVTYEQYF